What follows are 8 T cell receptor beta chains derived from one specimen sequenced in a study of OX40 agonist ivuxolimab in advanced cancers. Library method: the immunoSEQ multiplex PCR assay. TCRdb retrieved this table from immuneACCESS and kept in-frame rearrangements only. Not all clones are present; in checked studies, unresolved V genes account for under half, and no reason is known for the remainder. This sample is represented by roughly 60,000 clones; roughly 86% of them were singletons. 5.2% of the sample lies in the top ten. Material: CD4+ or CD8+ T cells sorted from blood, obtained in a trial of the OX40 agonist ivuxolimab. These TCRs come from an adult with an advanced solid tumor such as melanoma, head and neck, liver or kidney cancer.

The chain couples TRBV11-2 to TRBJ1-5; no clear D gene. Deletions cut 1 base from V and 2 bases from J, with 6 bases between. Germline V gives CDR1 SGHAT, CDR2 FQNNGV. The CDR3 is 14 amino acids. This CDR3 reads CASSLGPRNQPQHF. The CDR3, as DNA: TGTGCCAGCAGCTTAGGACCGCGCAATCAGCCCCAGCATTTT.

This rearrangement joins TRBV5-1 to TRBJ1-6; D gene unclear. This CDR3 contains 14 residues. V was trimmed by 3 bases and J by 5 bases, leaving 9 bases between them. Germline V CDR1 and CDR2: SGHRS, YFSETQ. CDR3 region: CASSSGLDNSPLHF. The CDR3, as DNA: TGCGCCAGCAGCTCTGGGCTCGATAATTCACCCCTCCACTTT.

The V gene is TRBV4-1, the J gene TRBJ2-4; no definite D call. The CDR3 loop spans 16 amino acids. V lost 1 base, J lost 0 bases, and 10 bases lay in between. The germline CDR1 and CDR2 sequences are MGHRA and YSYEKL. CDR3 in DNA: TGCGCCAGCAGCCAAGTAGTTGGGGAAGCCAAAAACATTCAGTACTTC. It is translated as CASSQVVGEAKNIQYF.

The chain recombines TRBV4-1 with TRBJ1-2; D call uncertain. The CDR3 is made up of 15 amino acids. V lost 3 bases and J lost 3, with 14 bases in between. Germline CDR1 is MGHRA and CDR2 is YSYEKL. The CDR3 nucleotides are TGCGCCAGCAGCCAGAGAGGAGATGGGGACTATGGCTACACCTTC. This gives the protein CASSQRGDGDYGYTF.

V is TRBV27 and J is TRBJ2-2, with a tentative D call TRBD2 (6 bases). CDR3 length: 15 residues. Per germline, CDR1 MNHEY and CDR2 SMNVEV (reference sequence). V lost 6 bases to trimming and J lost 5 bases, with 16 bases between them. Here the CDR3 DNA reads TGTGCCAGCAGGGTCCCCCTGGGGAGGACCGGGGAGCTGTTTTTT. Translating gives CASRVPLGRTGELFF.

The CDR3 loop reads CASSPRAYEQYF. The CDR3 nucleotides are TGTGCCAGCTCACCCAGGGCCTACGAGCAGTACTTC. The genes are TRBV18 and TRBJ2-7; D perhaps matches TRBD1 (5 bases). This CDR3 is built from 12 residues. Germline V gene data show CDR1 as KGHSH and CDR2 as LQKENI. Trimming removed 3 bases from V and 2 bases from J, with 5 bases in between.

The V call is TRBV9, the J call TRBJ2-1; 8 bases line up with TRBD2. J lost 1 base, V lost 7 bases, and 4 bases had no gene match. Per germline, CDR1 SGDLS and CDR2 YYNGEE. The CDR3 runs to 14 residues. The CDR3 region is CASGAGASYNEQFF. CDR3 nucleotides: TGTGCCAGCGGAGCGGGAGCGTCCTACAATGAGCAGTTCTTC. Together with reference TRBV9 and TRBJ2-1, the CDR3 gives the full variable domain: DSGVTQTPKHLITATGQRVTLRCSPRSGDLSVYWYQQSLDQGLQFLIQYYNGEERAKGNILERFSAQQFPDLHSELNLSSLELGDSALYFCASGAGASYNEQFFGPGTRLTVL.

In nucleotides, the CDR3 is TGTGCCGGGAGGACTAGCGGGATGTTCGGGGAGCTGTTTTTT. It is translated as CAGRTSGMFGELFF. This chain joins TRBV19 and TRBJ2-2, with 12 bases that match TRBD2. The germline V gene encodes CDR1 LNHDA and CDR2 SQIVND (reference sequence). V lost 11 bases to trimming and J lost 7 bases; unmatched junction nucleotides: 8. The CDR3 is 14 residues long. The full variable domain, with the rest looked up from reference TRBV19 and TRBJ2-2, is DGGITQSPKYLFRKEGQNVTLSCEQNLNHDAMYWYRQDPGQGLRLIYYSQIVNDFQKGDIAEGYSVSREKKESFPLTVTSAQKNPTAFYLCAGRTSGMFGELFFGEGSRLTVL.